This record looks at one TCR beta chain sequence and its context. The antigen is undetermined. This entry belongs to a study of cytomegalovirus exposure and HLA in healthy donors. 13 Jbeta primers and 60 Vbeta primers were used for the PCR. The method was immunoSEQ multiplex PCR; TCRdb's version includes in-frame clones alone and lacks a portion of them. Here the sample spans around 170,000 clones, more than 65% being singletons. The germline V gene has CDR1 LNHDA and CDR2 SQIVND (reference sequence). This CDR3 has 14 residues. Trimming took 5 bases from V and 1 from J, leaving 11 bases between them. Findings of the study overall: TCR beta V- and J-gene trimming was later associated with a missense DCLRE1C variant. With further analysis later on, most CMV-associated TCR beta chains appeared HLA-restricted.

This receptor was obtained from a man aged 50 or older in good health and CMV-seronegative. What was sequenced was PBMCs. The gene calls are TRBV19 and TRBJ1-1; no reliable D call. Written as DNA, the CDR3 is TGTGCCAGTAGTCCCCGTACAGAGAACACTGAAGCTTTCTTT. Protein: CASSPRTENTEAFF.